Below are 29 T cell receptor beta chains sequenced from a single sample in a study of blood T cell repertoires in COVID-19. The assay was immunoSEQ multiplex PCR, and TCRdb's table has in-frame clones only and misses some. In the table there are under 110,000 clones, 76% of which are singletons. Material for sequencing was peripheral blood. These receptors were taken from a man aged 80 or over with COVID-19, enrolled during active disease.

The rearrangement uses TRBV5-4 and TRBJ2-5, with D perhaps TRBD1 (6 bases). Germline loops: CDR1 SGHNT, CDR2 YYREEE (reference sequence). The CDR3 is made up of 15 amino acids. V was shortened by 3 bases and J by 3 bases, with 15 bases between the two germline ends. The CDR3 loop reads CASSSYLQGEETQYF. In DNA form, the CDR3 reads TGTGCCAGCAGCTCCTACCTACAGGGAGAAGAGACCCAGTACTTC. Using reference TRBV5-4 and TRBJ2-5 for the parts outside the CDR3, the full variable domain is ETGVTQSPTHLIKTRGQQVTLRCSSQSGHNTVSWYQQALGQGPQFIFQYYREEENGRGNFPPRFSGLQFPNYSSELNVNALELDDSALYLCASSSYLQGEETQYFGPGTRLLVL.

Ten or more counts support this clone. The chain uses TRBV2 and TRBJ2-5; a possible D gene is TRBD1 (5 bases). Trimming removed 9 bases at V and 2 bases at J, with 19 bases between. Germline CDR1 reads SNHLY; CDR2 reads FYNNEI. There are 15 residues in the CDR3. CDR3 sequence: CASTLVGQAQETQYF. CDR3 coding DNA: TGTGCCAGTACACTGGTGGGGCAGGCTCAAGAGACCCAGTACTTC.

The chain links TRBV2 to TRBJ1-6, with D unresolved. The CDR3 covers 16 residues. In germline, CDR1 is SNHLY, CDR2 FYNNEI. V lost 1 base, J lost 9 bases, and 16 bases lay in between. As DNA, the CDR3 is TGTGCCAGCAGTGAAGACTCGGTCGGCTCAGGTTCACCCCTCCACTTT. Encoded protein: CASSEDSVGSGSPLHF.

The chain combines TRBV9 with TRBJ2-3; 15 nucleotides agree with TRBD2. Per the germline V gene, CDR1 is SGDLS and CDR2 is YYNGEE. The CDR3 is 17 amino acids. J lost 3 bases, V lost 2 bases, and 4 bases had no gene match. CDR3 region: CASSVRTSGRGTDTQYF. The CDR3 region has the DNA TGTGCCAGCAGCGTTCGGACTAGCGGGAGGGGTACAGATACGCAGTATTTT.

The J gene is TRBJ1-2, the V gene TRBV3-1 (or the pseudogene TRBV3-2); D is ambiguous. This CDR3 spans 15 amino acids. In germline, CDR1 is LGHDT, CDR2 YNNKEL (reference sequence). Trimming removed 4 bases from V and 1 base from J, with 13 bases in between. Written as DNA, the CDR3 is TGTGCCAGCAGCCCAGGACTGAGTAGTAACTATGGCTACACCTTC. This codes for CASSPGLSSNYGYTF.

The rearrangement joins TRBV5-1 to TRBJ1-1; D may be TRBD1 (6 bases). Trimming shortened V by 4 bases and J by 4 bases, and 17 bases separated the two germline ends. CDR3 size: 15 residues. CDR1 and CDR2 from the germline V gene are SGHRS and YFSETQ. CDR3 DNA: TGCGCCAGCAGCCGCGAAACAGGGACGGGCACTGAAGCTTTCTTT. It specifies CASSRETGTGTEAFF.

The chain employs TRBV30 and TRBJ1-4; 7 nucleotides agree with TRBD1. This CDR3 is 13 amino acids long. Germline CDR1 is GTSNPN and CDR2 is SVGIG (reference sequence). Germline trimming cut 2 bases from V and 8 bases from J; bases unmatched to any gene: 5. CDR3 nucleotide sequence: TGTGCCTGGAGTACAGGGGTAGGGGAAAAACTGTTTTTT. This codes for CAWSTGVGEKLFF.

The CDR3 coding sequence is TGTGCCAGTAGTACGACACCACGGGACACCATGGGGACTGAAGCTTTCTTT. Amino acids: CASSTTPRDTMGTEAFF. The chain carries TRBV19 and TRBJ1-1, with TRBD1 as a possible D gene (6 bases). This CDR3 is built from 17 residues. Trimming cost V 4 bases and J 5 bases, with 23 bases left between them. Germline V gives CDR1 LNHDA, CDR2 SQIVND (reference sequence). Supplemented by reference TRBV19 and TRBJ1-1, the full variable domain reads DGGITQSPKYLFRKEGQNVTLSCEQNLNHDAMYWYRQDPGQGLRLIYYSQIVNDFQKGDIAEGYSVSREKKESFPLTVTSAQKNPTAFYLCASSTTPRDTMGTEAFFGQGTRLTVV.

This clone was detected a few times. The chain uses TRBV6-1 and TRBJ2-3; maybe TRBD2 (5 bases). CDR1 is MNHNS and CDR2 is SASEGT in the germline V gene. The CDR3 covers 16 residues. V was clipped by 4 bases and J by 2 bases, with 16 bases between them. The CDR3 sequence: CASSAWRASNTDTQYF. The CDR3 nucleotides are TGTGCCAGCAGTGCGTGGCGGGCGTCCAACACAGATACGCAGTATTTT.

This sequence joins TRBV7-2 and TRBJ1-1, with D unresolved. The V end lost 1 base, the J end lost 4 bases, and 10 bases lay between the germline ends. Germline assignment: CDR1 SGHTA and CDR2 FQGNSA. The CDR3 loop spans 14 amino acids. The CDR3 loop reads CASSLVWLSTEAFF. DNA for the CDR3: TGTGCCAGCAGCTTAGTATGGCTTTCCACTGAAGCTTTCTTT.

The V and J genes are TRBV19 and TRBJ2-3; TRBD2 is a possible D gene (5 bases). This CDR3 comprises 14 residues. CDR1 LNHDA and CDR2 SQIVND come from the germline V gene (reference sequence). Trimming removed 7 bases at V and 0 bases at J, with 11 bases between. The CDR3 loop reads CASTFRGSTDTQYF. The CDR3 DNA sequence: TGTGCCAGTACGTTCCGGGGAAGCACAGATACGCAGTATTTT. The whole variable domain, filled in from reference TRBV19 and TRBJ2-3, reads DGGITQSPKYLFRKEGQNVTLSCEQNLNHDAMYWYRQDPGQGLRLIYYSQIVNDFQKGDIAEGYSVSREKKESFPLTVTSAQKNPTAFYLCASTFRGSTDTQYFGPGTRLTVL.

The V gene is TRBV5-1, the J gene TRBJ2-1; TRBD2 matches at 12 bases. The CDR3 is made up of 21 amino acids. Germline CDR1 and CDR2: SGHRS and YFSETQ. Unmatched junction bases numbered 20, after V lost 2 bases and J lost 5 bases. In DNA, the CDR3 is TGCGCCAGCAGCTTAGGGAACCGGGGACTAGCGGGCGGCGAACGAGACAATGAGCAGTTCTTC. It translates to CASSLGNRGLAGGERDNEQFF. The full variable domain, rest sourced from reference TRBV5-1 and TRBJ2-1, is KAGVTQTPRYLIKTRGQQVTLSCSPISGHRSVSWYQQTPGQGLQFLFEYFSETQRNKGNFPGRFSGRQFSNSRSEMNVSTLELGDSALYLCASSLGNRGLAGGERDNEQFFGPGTRLTVL.

The chain recombines TRBV7-9 with TRBJ2-7, with TRBD1 matching over 7 bases. The germline V gene has CDR1 SEHNR and CDR2 FQNEAQ (reference sequence). V lost 4 bases to trimming and J lost 2 bases; unmatched junction nucleotides: 8. There are 15 residues in the CDR3. CDR3 coding DNA: TGTGCCAGCAGCTCACAAAGGACAGGTCCCTACGAGCAGTACTTC. Its protein product is CASSSQRTGPYEQYF.

This clone has just one count. J is TRBJ2-7 and V is TRBV5-4; TRBD1 aligns across 11 bases. The CDR3 runs 14 residues. Germline V gives CDR1 SGHNT, CDR2 YYREEE (reference sequence). The trim removed 4 bases at V and 4 bases at J, leaving 4 bases unmatched. The CDR3 here is CASSPGQGAYEQYF. CDR3 coding DNA: TGTGCCAGCAGCCCAGGACAGGGGGCTTACGAGCAGTACTTC.

V is TRBV21-1 and J is TRBJ2-7; no DNA check was done on the table's D call, TRBD2. TRBV21-1 is a pseudogene. The CDR3 covers 12 residues. The CDR3 nucleotides are TGTGCCAGCAGCAAGGAGGTTTACGAGCAGTACTTC. This translates into CASSKEVYEQYF.

This clone came up a few times. The J gene is TRBJ1-6, the V gene TRBV9; D unresolved. CDR1 is SGDLS and CDR2 is YYNGEE in the germline V gene. This CDR3 is 14 amino acids long. V was clipped by 1 base and J by 9 bases, with 11 bases between them. CDR3 nucleotides: TGTGCCAGCAGCGTAACGGGGTTGGGTTCACCCCTCCACTTT. Translating gives CASSVTGLGSPLHF.

The CDR3 sequence is CASSQAGTLSPSSGNTIYF. The CDR3 DNA sequence: TGTGCCAGCAGCCAAGCGGGAACACTCTCGCCGTCCTCTGGAAACACCATATATTTT. V usage is TRBV4-2 and J usage is TRBJ1-3; D is uncertain. The CDR3 has 19 amino acids. CDR1 and CDR2 (germline): LGHNA, YNFKEQ. Trimming cost V 1 base and J 0 bases, with 19 bases left between them.

This clone was seen only a few times. The CDR3 protein is CASSFSGNTEAFF. CDR3 bases: TGCGCCAGCAGCTTTTCAGGGAACACTGAAGCTTTCTTT. The chain recombines TRBV5-1 with TRBJ1-1, with D hard to call. The CDR3 spans 13 residues. The germline V and J ends were trimmed by 2 bases and 1 base, with 6 bases remaining between them. Germline V CDR1 and CDR2: SGHRS, YFSETQ. The full variable domain, its missing parts supplied by reference TRBV5-1 and TRBJ1-1, is KAGVTQTPRYLIKTRGQQVTLSCSPISGHRSVSWYQQTPGQGLQFLFEYFSETQRNKGNFPGRFSGRQFSNSRSEMNVSTLELGDSALYLCASSFSGNTEAFFGQGTRLTVV.

CDR3 sequence reads: CASSWGGNYGYTF. CDR3 coding DNA: TGTGCCAGCAGTTGGGGGGGAAACTATGGCTACACCTTC. The chain links TRBV28 to TRBJ1-2; tentative D call: TRBD1 (5 bases). Germline loops: CDR1 MDHEN, CDR2 SYDVKM. CDR3 size: 13 residues. With 4 bases removed from V and 2 bases from J, the gap between germline ends came to 8 bases.

V usage is TRBV10-3 and J usage is TRBJ1-2, with D possibly TRBD1 on 6 matching bases. Trimming cost V 2 bases and J 1 base, with 8 bases left between them. The length of the CDR3 is 14 residues. The V gene's germline CDR1 is ENHRY and CDR2 SYGVKD. DNA for the CDR3: TGTGCCATCAGTGAGCGACAGGATAACTATGGCTACACCTTC. Its translation: CAISERQDNYGYTF.

The rearrangement links TRBV5-8 to TRBJ2-7; 8 bases match TRBD1. CDR3 length equals 14 residues. Germline V lookup: CDR1 SGHTS, CDR2 YDEGEE. V trimming: 4 bases; J trimming: 3 bases; junction bases outside the gene matches: 6. The CDR3 is CASSKRTGSYEQYF. The CDR3 coding sequence is TGTGCCAGCAGCAAGCGGACAGGGAGCTACGAGCAGTACTTC. The variable domain in full, with the rest retrieved from reference TRBV5-8 and TRBJ2-7, is EAGVTQSPTHLIKTRGQQATLRCSPISGHTSVYWYQQALGLGLQFLLWYDEGEERNRGNFPPRFSGRQFPNYSSELNVNALELEDSALYLCASSKRTGSYEQYFGPGTRLTVT.

The chain has TRBV18 and TRBJ2-3, with D maybe TRBD2 (6 bases). Germline CDR1 and CDR2: KGHSH and LQKENI. Trimming took 5 bases from V and 4 from J, leaving 16 bases between them. The CDR3 loop spans 15 amino acids. The CDR3 protein is CASSSSRGTADTQYF. In nucleotides, the CDR3 is TGTGCCAGCTCATCGAGCCGGGGGACGGCAGATACGCAGTATTTT.

The rearrangement uses TRBV28 and TRBJ1-6; maybe TRBD1 (5 bases). CDR1 and CDR2 from the germline V gene are MDHEN and SYDVKM. The CDR3 loop spans 15 amino acids. Trimming took off 2 bases at V and 8 bases at J, with 13 bases between the two ends. The CDR3 loop is CASSLIGGNDSPLHF. Here the CDR3 DNA reads TGTGCCAGCAGTTTAATCGGGGGTAACGATTCACCCCTCCACTTT.

The V and J genes are TRBV7-2 and TRBJ2-7; 7 bases are shared with TRBD2. The CDR3 totals 15 residues. Germline V gene sequence: CDR1 SGHTA, CDR2 FQGNSA. Unmatched junction bases numbered 7, after V lost 5 bases and J lost 0 bases. Written as DNA, the CDR3 is TGTGCCAGCAGCCCGAGCGGGACGAGCTCCTACGAGCAGTACTTC. This encodes CASSPSGTSSYEQYF.

As to this clone: Germline is not matched at one junction end, which may reflect a read error. The chain carries TRBV14 and TRBJ2-7, with D possibly being TRBD2 (6 bases). This CDR3 comprises 11 residues. The germline CDR1 and CDR2 sequences are SGHDN and FVKESK. The DNA for the CDR3 is TGTGCCAGCAGCCGCGGGACTCGACTTTCTTTC. This sequence encodes CASSRGTRLSF.

This chain uses TRBV5-1 with TRBJ1-6, with 9 nucleotides matching TRBD1. Germline trimming cut 4 bases from V and 6 bases from J; bases unmatched to any gene: 2. Germline CDR1 SGHRS, CDR2 YFSETQ. The CDR3 has 14 residues. CDR3: CASSEDRGNSPLHF. CDR3 sequence (DNA): TGCGCCAGCAGCGAGGACAGGGGTAATTCACCCCTCCACTTT. The full variable domain, its missing parts supplied by reference TRBV5-1 and TRBJ1-6, is KAGVTQTPRYLIKTRGQQVTLSCSPISGHRSVSWYQQTPGQGLQFLFEYFSETQRNKGNFPGRFSGRQFSNSRSEMNVSTLELGDSALYLCASSEDRGNSPLHFGNGTRLTVT.

This chain joins TRBV28 and TRBJ2-6; 8 nucleotides line up with TRBD1. Germline V CDR1 and CDR2: MDHEN, SYDVKM. The CDR3 is 15 residues long. Trimming removed 5 bases from V and 2 bases from J; junction bases left unmatched: 2. The CDR3 DNA is TGTGCCAGCAGTGAGACAGGGGCTGGGGCCAACGTCCTGACTTTC. It yields the protein CASSETGAGANVLTF.

The V gene is TRBV9, the J gene TRBJ2-1, with 11 bases that match TRBD2. Germline V CDR1 and CDR2: SGDLS, YYNGEE. The length of the CDR3 is 16 residues. V shed 2 bases and J 9 bases; nucleotides not matched to a gene: 10. The chain's CDR3 is CASSVGPLAGEVEQFF. Written as DNA, the CDR3 is TGTGCCAGCAGCGTCGGCCCACTAGCGGGAGAGGTTGAGCAGTTCTTC.

J is TRBJ2-1 and V is TRBV9; the match to TRBD2 covers 9 bases. J was trimmed by 5 bases and V by 7 bases; bases with no gene match: 7. CDR3 length equals 14 residues. Germline V gene sequence: CDR1 SGDLS, CDR2 YYNGEE. The CDR3, as DNA: TGTGCCAGCGATGATGGGACTAGCAACAATGAGCAGTTCTTC. Protein: CASDDGTSNNEQFF.